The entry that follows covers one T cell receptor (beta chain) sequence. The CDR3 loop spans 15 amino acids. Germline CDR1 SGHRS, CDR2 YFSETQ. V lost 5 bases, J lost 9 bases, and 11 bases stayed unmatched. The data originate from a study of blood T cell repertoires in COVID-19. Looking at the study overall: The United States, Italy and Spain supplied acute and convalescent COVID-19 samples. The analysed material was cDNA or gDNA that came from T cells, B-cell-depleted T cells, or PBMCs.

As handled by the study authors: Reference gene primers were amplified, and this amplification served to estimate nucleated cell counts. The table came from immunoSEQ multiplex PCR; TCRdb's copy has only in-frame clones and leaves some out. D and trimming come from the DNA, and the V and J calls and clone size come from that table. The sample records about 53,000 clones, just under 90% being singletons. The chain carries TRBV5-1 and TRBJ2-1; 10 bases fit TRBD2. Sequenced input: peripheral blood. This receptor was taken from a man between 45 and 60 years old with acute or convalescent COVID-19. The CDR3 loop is CASSTLAGARGEQFF. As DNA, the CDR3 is TGCGCCAGCAGTACGCTAGCGGGAGCTAGGGGTGAGCAGTTCTTC.